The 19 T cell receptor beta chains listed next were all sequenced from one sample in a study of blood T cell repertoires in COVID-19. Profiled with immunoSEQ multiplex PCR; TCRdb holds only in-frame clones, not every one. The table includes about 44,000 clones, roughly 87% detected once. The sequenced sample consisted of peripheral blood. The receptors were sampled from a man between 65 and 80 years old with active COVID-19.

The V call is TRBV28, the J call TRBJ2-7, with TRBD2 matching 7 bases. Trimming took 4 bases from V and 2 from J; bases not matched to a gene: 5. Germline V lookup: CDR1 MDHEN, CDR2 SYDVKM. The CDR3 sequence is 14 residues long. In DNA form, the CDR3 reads TGTGCCAGCAGTTCCTCAGGGAGGGCCTACGAGCAGTACTTC. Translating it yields CASSSSGRAYEQYF. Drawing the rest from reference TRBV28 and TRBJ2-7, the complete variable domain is DVKVTQSSRYLVKRTGEKVFLECVQDMDHENMFWYRQDPGLGLRLIYFSYDVKMKEKGDIPEGYSVSREKKERFSLILESASTNQTSMYLCASSSSGRAYEQYFGPGTRLTVT.

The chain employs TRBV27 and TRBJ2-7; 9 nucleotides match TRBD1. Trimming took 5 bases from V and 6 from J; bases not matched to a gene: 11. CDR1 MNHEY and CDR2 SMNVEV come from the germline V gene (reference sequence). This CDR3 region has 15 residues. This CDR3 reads CASSRGGTGSFEQYF. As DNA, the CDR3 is TGTGCCAGCAGTCGTGGGGGGACAGGGAGTTTCGAGCAGTACTTC.

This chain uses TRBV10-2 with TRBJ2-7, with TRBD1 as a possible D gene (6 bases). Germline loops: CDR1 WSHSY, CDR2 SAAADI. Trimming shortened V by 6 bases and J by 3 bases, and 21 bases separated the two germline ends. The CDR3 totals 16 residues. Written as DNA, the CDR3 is TGCGCCAGCAGATCGGACAGCGAGCGCCGTTACTACGAGCAGTACTTC. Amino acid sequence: CASRSDSERRYYEQYF.

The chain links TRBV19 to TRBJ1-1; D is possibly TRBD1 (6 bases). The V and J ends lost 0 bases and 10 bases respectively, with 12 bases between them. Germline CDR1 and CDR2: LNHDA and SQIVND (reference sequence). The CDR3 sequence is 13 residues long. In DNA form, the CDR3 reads TGTGCCAGTAGTATAGAGTCAGGGGCGCGAGCTTTCTTT. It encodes CASSIESGARAFF.

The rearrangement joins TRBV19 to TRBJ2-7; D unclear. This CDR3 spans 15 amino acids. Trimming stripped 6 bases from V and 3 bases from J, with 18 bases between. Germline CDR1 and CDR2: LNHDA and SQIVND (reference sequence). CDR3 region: CASSTSSGSYYEQYF. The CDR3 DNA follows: TGTGCCAGTAGCACTTCTTCGGGTTCCTACTACGAGCAGTACTTC.

As DNA, the CDR3 is TGCGCCAGCAGCTCTAAAGCGGGCACTAGCACAGATACGCAGTATTTT. Amino acids: CASSSKAGTSTDTQYF. The rearrangement links TRBV5-1 to TRBJ2-3, with D possibly matching TRBD2 (6 bases). The germline V gene encodes CDR1 SGHRS and CDR2 YFSETQ. The germline V and J ends were trimmed by 3 bases and 0 bases, with 14 bases remaining between them. The CDR3 has 16 residues. Full variable domain (remainder filled in from reference TRBV5-1 and TRBJ2-3): KAGVTQTPRYLIKTRGQQVTLSCSPISGHRSVSWYQQTPGQGLQFLFEYFSETQRNKGNFPGRFSGRQFSNSRSEMNVSTLELGDSALYLCASSSKAGTSTDTQYFGPGTRLTVL.

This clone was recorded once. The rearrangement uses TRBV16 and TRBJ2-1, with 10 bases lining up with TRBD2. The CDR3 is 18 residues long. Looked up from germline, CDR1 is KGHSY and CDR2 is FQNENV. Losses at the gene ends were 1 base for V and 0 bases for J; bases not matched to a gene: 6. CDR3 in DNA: TGTGCCAGCAGCCAATTCGCAAGCGGGGGGGGCTCCTACAATGAGCAGTTCTTC. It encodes CASSQFASGGGSYNEQFF.

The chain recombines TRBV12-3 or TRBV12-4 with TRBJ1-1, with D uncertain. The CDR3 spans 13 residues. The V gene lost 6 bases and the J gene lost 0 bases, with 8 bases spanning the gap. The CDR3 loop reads CASSPSLNTEAFF. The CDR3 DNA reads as TGTGCCAGCAGCCCCTCCCTGAACACTGAAGCTTTCTTT.

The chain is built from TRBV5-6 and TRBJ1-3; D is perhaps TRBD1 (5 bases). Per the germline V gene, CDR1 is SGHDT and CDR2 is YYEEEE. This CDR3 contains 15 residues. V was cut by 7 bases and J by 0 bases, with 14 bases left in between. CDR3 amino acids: CASGGTELSGNTIYF. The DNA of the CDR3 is TGTGCCAGCGGCGGGACCGAACTCTCTGGAAACACCATATATTTT.

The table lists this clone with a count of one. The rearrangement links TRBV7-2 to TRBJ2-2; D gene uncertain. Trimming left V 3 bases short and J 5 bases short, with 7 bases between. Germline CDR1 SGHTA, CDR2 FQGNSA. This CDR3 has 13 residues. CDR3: CASSFRVTGELFF. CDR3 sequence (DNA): TGTGCCAGCAGCTTTAGAGTTACCGGGGAGCTGTTTTTT.

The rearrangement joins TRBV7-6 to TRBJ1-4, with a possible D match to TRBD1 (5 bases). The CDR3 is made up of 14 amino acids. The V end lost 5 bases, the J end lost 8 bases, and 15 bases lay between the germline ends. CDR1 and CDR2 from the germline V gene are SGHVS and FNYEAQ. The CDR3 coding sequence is TGTGCCAGCAGCCCACTTGGGGGAGGGGAAAAACTGTTTTTT. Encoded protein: CASSPLGGGEKLFF.

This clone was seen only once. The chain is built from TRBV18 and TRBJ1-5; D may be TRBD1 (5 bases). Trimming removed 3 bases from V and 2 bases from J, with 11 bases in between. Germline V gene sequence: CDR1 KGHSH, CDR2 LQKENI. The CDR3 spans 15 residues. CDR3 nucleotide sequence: TGTGCCAGCTCACCCGAAGGGGTGGGCAATCAGCCCCAGCATTTT. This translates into CASSPEGVGNQPQHF.

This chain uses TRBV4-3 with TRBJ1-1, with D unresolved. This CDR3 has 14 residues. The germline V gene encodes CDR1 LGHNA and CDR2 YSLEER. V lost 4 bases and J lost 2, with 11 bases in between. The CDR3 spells CASSRGGFNTEAFF. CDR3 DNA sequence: TGCGCCAGCAGCCGCGGAGGATTCAACACTGAAGCTTTCTTT.

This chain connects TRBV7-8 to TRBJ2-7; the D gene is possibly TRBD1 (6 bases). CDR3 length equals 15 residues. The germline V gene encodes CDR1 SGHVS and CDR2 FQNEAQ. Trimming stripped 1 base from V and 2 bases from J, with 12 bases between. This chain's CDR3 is CASSLVEGTTYEQYF. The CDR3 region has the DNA TGTGCCAGCAGCTTAGTCGAGGGGACAACCTACGAGCAGTACTTC.

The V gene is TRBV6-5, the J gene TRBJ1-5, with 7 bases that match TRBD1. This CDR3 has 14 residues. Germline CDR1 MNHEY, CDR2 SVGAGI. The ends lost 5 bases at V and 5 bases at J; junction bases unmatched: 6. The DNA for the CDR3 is TGTGCCAGCAGTATAGGGGGCAGGGATCAGCCCCAGCATTTT. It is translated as CASSIGGRDQPQHF.

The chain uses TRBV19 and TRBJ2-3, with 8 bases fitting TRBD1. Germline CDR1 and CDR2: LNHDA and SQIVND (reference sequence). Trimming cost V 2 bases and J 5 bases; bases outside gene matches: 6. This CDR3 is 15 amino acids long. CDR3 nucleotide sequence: TGTGCCAGTAGTATAACCAGGGGGCTGAAAGATACGCAGTATTTT. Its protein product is CASSITRGLKDTQYF.

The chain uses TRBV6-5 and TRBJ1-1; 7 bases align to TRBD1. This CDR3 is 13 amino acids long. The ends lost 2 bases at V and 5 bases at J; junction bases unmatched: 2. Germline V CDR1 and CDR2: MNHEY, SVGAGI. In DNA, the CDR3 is TGTGCCAGCAGTTACCGGACAGGAACTGAAGCTTTCTTT. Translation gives CASSYRTGTEAFF.

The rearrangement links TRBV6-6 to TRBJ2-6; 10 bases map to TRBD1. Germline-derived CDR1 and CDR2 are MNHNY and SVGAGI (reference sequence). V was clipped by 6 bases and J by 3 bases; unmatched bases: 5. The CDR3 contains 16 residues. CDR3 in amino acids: CASSRQGAGGANVLTF. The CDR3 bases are TGTGCCAGCAGCCGACAGGGGGCTGGTGGGGCCAACGTCCTGACTTTC.

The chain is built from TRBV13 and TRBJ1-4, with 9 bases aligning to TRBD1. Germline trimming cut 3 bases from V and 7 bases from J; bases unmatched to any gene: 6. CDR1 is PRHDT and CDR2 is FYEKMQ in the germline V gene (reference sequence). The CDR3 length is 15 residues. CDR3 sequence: CASSFTGGSGEKLFF. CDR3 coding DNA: TGTGCCAGCAGCTTCACAGGGGGCTCGGGTGAAAAACTGTTTTTT.